The 15 T cell receptor beta chains given below trace back to one sample, sequenced in a study of shared clonotypes between healthy human individuals (dated by TCRdb to 2020 to 2022). The library came from the immunoSEQ multiplex PCR assay. Sourced from immuneACCESS, this table was stored by TCRdb with only in-frame sequences that have V and J called. A share of the clones is absent; for the studies checked, an unresolved V gene accounts for under half, and the remainder has no known explanation. The sample table lists over 2 million clones, roughly 96% of them with a count of one. 0.13% of the sample comes from the top ten. Input material: naive CD4+ T cells sorted from blood. According to the study, the label for this sample's cell subset or site signals: CD45RA+ positively selected. Every receptor here comes from a man aged 18 to 29 in good health.

CDR3 sequence reads: CASSVDYRTDTQYF. The CDR3 region has the DNA TGTGCCAGCAGCGTAGACTACAGAACAGATACGCAGTATTTT. The genes are TRBV9 and TRBJ2-3; D ambiguous. The CDR3 sequence is 14 residues long. V was cut by 0 bases and J by 3 bases, with 8 bases left in between. Per the germline V gene, CDR1 is SGDLS and CDR2 is YYNGEE. Supplemented by reference TRBV9 and TRBJ2-3, the full variable domain reads DSGVTQTPKHLITATGQRVTLRCSPRSGDLSVYWYQQSLDQGLQFLIQYYNGEERAKGNILERFSAQQFPDLHSELNLSSLELGDSALYFCASSVDYRTDTQYFGPGTRLTVL.

The chain joins TRBV5-4 to TRBJ1-2; D is possibly TRBD1 (5 bases). CDR3 length: 13 amino acids. Germline V gene lookup returns CDR1 SGHNT and CDR2 YYREEE (reference sequence). Trimming removed 6 bases from V and 9 bases from J, with 18 bases in between. The CDR3 DNA sequence: TGTGCCAGCACAGGCCAGGGCCTTTATCGCTACACCTTC. Its translation: CASTGQGLYRYTF.

The V and J genes are TRBV28 and TRBJ2-3; D is perhaps TRBD1 (5 bases). Germline values: CDR1 MDHEN, CDR2 SYDVKM. The CDR3 runs to 16 residues. Trimming removed 2 bases from V and 0 bases from J, with 12 bases in between. CDR3 residues: CASSLPGIPSTDTQYF. CDR3 DNA sequence: TGTGCCAGCAGTTTACCAGGGATTCCTAGCACAGATACGCAGTATTTT.

The rearrangement uses TRBV28 and TRBJ1-6; weak D call: TRBD1 (6 bases). The V end lost 3 bases, the J end lost 13 bases, and 10 bases lay between the germline ends. This CDR3 has 12 residues. Germline-derived CDR1 and CDR2 are MDHEN and SYDVKM. CDR3 sequence: CASSFLGQPLHF. The CDR3 region has the DNA TGTGCCAGCAGTTTCCTCGGACAGCCCCTCCACTTT.

The chain is built from TRBV7-2 and TRBJ2-3, with D possibly TRBD2 on 5 matching bases. The CDR3 has 16 amino acids. CDR1 is SGHTA and CDR2 is FQGNSA in the germline V gene. The V end was cut by 4 bases, the J end by 1 base, with 15 bases between. Here the CDR3 reads CASSSSFSRGTDTQYF. The CDR3 nucleotides read TGTGCCAGCAGCTCCTCCTTCTCGCGGGGCACAGATACGCAGTATTTT.

V usage is TRBV5-1 and J usage is TRBJ1-2; 7 bases fit TRBD1. V shed 0 bases and J 0 bases; nucleotides not matched to a gene: 8. The CDR3 loop spans 17 amino acids. Germline CDR1 reads SGHRS; CDR2 reads YFSETQ. DNA for the CDR3: TGCGCCAGCAGCTTGGGCCGATGGACAGGTTCTAACTATGGCTACACCTTC. Its translation: CASSLGRWTGSNYGYTF.

V and J are TRBV6-6 and TRBJ2-5; 7 bases are a match to TRBD1. The J call is doubtful: the DNA matches TRBJ2-7 better. The CDR3 is 15 amino acids. Germline V gene sequence: CDR1 MNHNY, CDR2 SVGAGI (reference sequence). CDR3 nucleotides: TGTGCCAGCAGTCGACAGGGTTTTGGCTCCTACGAGCAGTACTTC. It specifies CASSRQGFGSYEQYF.

The rearrangement links TRBV4-1 to TRBJ2-5; tentatively, D is TRBD2 (6 bases). Trimming shortened V by 1 base and J by 5 bases, and 11 bases separated the two germline ends. The CDR3 is 14 amino acids. In germline, CDR1 is MGHRA, CDR2 YSYEKL. CDR3 amino acids: CASSQVRLVETQYF. The CDR3 DNA sequence: TGCGCCAGCAGCCAAGTACGACTAGTTGAGACCCAGTACTTC.

This clone was seen a single time. The gene calls are TRBV14 and TRBJ1-1; D not certain. Per the germline V gene, CDR1 is SGHDN and CDR2 is FVKESK. V gave up 4 bases and J gave up 0 bases, with 9 bases separating them. There are 14 residues in the CDR3. For the CDR3, the DNA is TGTGCCAGCAGCCCCAGGAGAGTGAACACTGAAGCTTTCTTT. It codes for CASSPRRVNTEAFF.

This sequence joins TRBV6-6 and TRBJ2-1; no clear D. This CDR3 is 15 amino acids long. V lost 2 bases to trimming and J lost 2 bases, with 10 bases between them. In germline, CDR1 is MNHNY, CDR2 SVGAGI (reference sequence). The CDR3 is CASSYDVLAYNEQFF. The CDR3 nucleotides read TGTGCCAGCAGTTACGATGTACTCGCCTACAATGAGCAGTTCTTC.

This clone was recorded a few times. The V gene is TRBV10-3, the J gene TRBJ1-5, with a tentative D call TRBD1 (6 bases). V lost 10 bases and J lost 6, with 28 bases in between. This CDR3 region has 17 residues. The germline V gene has CDR1 ENHRY and CDR2 SYGVKD. DNA of the CDR3: TGTGCCACCCACGGCGGGGGAGGGGGTGGGACCGCTCAGCCCCAGCATTTT. Its translation is CATHGGGGGGTAQPQHF.

This chain joins TRBV6-1 and TRBJ1-2, with unresolved D. The CDR3 is 12 residues long. Germline CDR1 reads MNHNS; CDR2 reads SASEGT. V lost 7 bases to trimming and J lost 4 bases, with 10 bases between them. The CDR3 spells CASTGRVYGYTF. As DNA, the CDR3 is TGTGCCAGCACGGGCAGAGTCTATGGCTACACCTTC.

This chain uses TRBV6-5 with TRBJ2-2; 7 positions match TRBD2. With 2 bases clipped from V and 4 bases from J, the junction kept 4 bases outside the gene matches. Per germline, CDR1 MNHEY and CDR2 SVGAGI. The CDR3 length is 15 residues. The CDR3 DNA follows: TGTGCCAGCAGTTACCAAGCTAGCGGCACCGGGGAGCTGTTTTTT. Its protein is CASSYQASGTGELFF.

The rearrangement links TRBV15 to TRBJ1-2; D is unclear. The CDR3 contains 13 residues. Germline V lookup: CDR1 LNHNV, CDR2 YYDKDF (reference sequence). The V gene lost 0 bases and the J gene lost 4 bases, with 6 bases spanning the gap. CDR3 sequence: CATSRDTTYGYTF. The CDR3 bases are TGTGCCACCAGCAGAGATACCACCTATGGCTACACCTTC.

This chain connects TRBV5-6 to TRBJ1-2; D gene unclear. Between the trimmed V and J ends, which lost 3 bases and 3 bases, there was a span of 12 bases. Germline CDR1 reads SGHDT; CDR2 reads YYEEEE. The CDR3 has 14 amino acids. The chain's CDR3 is CASSSRGSDYGYTF. The CDR3 region has the DNA TGTGCCAGCAGCTCACGAGGGAGTGACTATGGCTACACCTTC.